This T cell receptor (beta chain) stems from a study of vaccination effects on CD4 cells after COVID-19. Study overall: Sampling occurred a median 72 days post second dose, range 14 to 241.

The V and J ends lost 0 bases and 2 bases respectively, with 8 bases between them. CDR1 is SGHNT and CDR2 is YYREEE in the germline V gene (reference sequence). The length of the CDR3 is 15 residues. Expansion with viral peptide pools was applied to antigen-specific CD4+ T cells by the ViraFEST assay prior to sequencing. The culture ran for under eleven days, and then CD4+ T cells were isolated. Vaccination of participants consisted of two doses of either the BNT162b2 or mRNA-1273 vaccine. Vaccinated recipients, who were negative for nucleocapsid antibodies, had no history of SARS-CoV-2 infection. On days 3 and 7, fresh IL-2 medium replaced half the medium. Details on this clone: Its antigen is not known.

Some clones are missing from TCRdb's copy, which holds only in-frame ones; the method was immunoSEQ multiplex PCR. Here the sample spans tens of thousands of clones, around 81% being singletons. The rearrangement uses TRBV5-4 and TRBJ2-2; a possible D gene is TRBD1 (6 bases). This clonotype was sampled from a human donor who received a COVID-19 vaccine. Sequencing was performed on CD4+ T cells from PBMCs cultured with HCoV-229E spike peptides, taken after COVID-19 vaccination. CDR3 nucleotides: TGTGCCAGCAGCTTGGCTGGGGGCAACACCGGGGAGCTGTTTTTT. Amino acids: CASSLAGGNTGELFF.